This T cell receptor (beta chain) was sequenced during a study of T cells in Graves' hyperthyroidism and ophthalmopathy. Study results and caveats: In blood, most of the thyroid clonotypes expanded above 0.001 were also present. Separating ophthalmopathy from stable hyperthyroidism was achieved by a 13 V-J model.

This clonotype was detected many times. Its target is unknown. Researchers took RNA transcripts and amplified the TCR beta CDR3 regions from them. First-round RT-PCR of the TCR CDR3 relied on the HTBI primer set. From the multiplex PCR reads, TCRdb called clonotypes with MiXCR, one entry per CDR3 protein. The repertoire consists of approximately 520,000 distinct CDR3 sequences, with approximately 24% occurring once and the leading ten covering about 11%. Fresh 10 ml peripheral blood yielded PBMCs. The receptor comes from a woman aged 25 to 39 with Graves' ophthalmopathy. Sequenced sample: blood.

For the CDR3, the DNA is TGTGCCAGTAGGAAGGATGCTAATCAGCCCCAGCATTTT. Amino acids: CASRKDANQPQHF. The chain recombines TRBV19 with TRBJ1-5; D gene ambiguous. V dropped 6 bases and J dropped 4 bases, with 10 bases sitting between them. The CDR3 totals 13 residues. CDR1 and CDR2 from the germline V gene are LNHDA and SQIVND (reference sequence).